Shown below are 19 T cell receptor beta chains from a single sample sequenced in a study of T cell changes during pregnancy in multiple sclerosis. Sequencing was performed with immunoSEQ multiplex PCR; in TCRdb, only in-frame clones are kept and a portion is missing. The sample has approximately 96,000 clones; about 91% are singletons. This sample comprised peripheral blood, obtained after pregnancy. The receptor source for this set is a female donor in good health, enrolled as a control in a pregnancy study.

The J gene is TRBJ2-1, the V gene TRBV10-3, with TRBD2 matching over 7 bases. The junction had 17 bases not matched to a gene; V was cut back by 3 bases and J by 15 bases. CDR1 and CDR2 (germline): ENHRY, SYGVKD. The CDR3 is made up of 15 amino acids. CDR3 nucleotides: TGTGCCATCAGTGATATTCCGGGACCAGGCGGGGAGGGGTTCTTC. This translates into CAISDIPGPGGEGFF.

This chain uses TRBV13 with TRBJ2-7, with a tentative D call TRBD1 (5 bases). CDR1 PRHDT and CDR2 FYEKMQ come from the germline V gene (reference sequence). The CDR3 length is 12 residues. V gave up 3 bases and J gave up 5 bases, with 8 bases separating them. The CDR3 spells CASSFRVHEQYF. The CDR3 DNA is TGTGCCAGCAGCTTCAGGGTTCACGAGCAGTACTTC.

Only one count was recorded for this clone. This chain connects TRBV11-2 to TRBJ2-5; 7 bases map to TRBD2. With 5 bases clipped from V and 7 bases from J, the junction kept 10 bases outside the gene matches. Germline V lookup: CDR1 SGHAT, CDR2 FQNNGV. The CDR3 has 14 residues. CDR3 protein: CASSPGGGDGTQYF. The CDR3 DNA is TGTGCCAGCAGCCCGGGGGGAGGAGACGGGACCCAGTACTTC. Supplemented by reference TRBV11-2 and TRBJ2-5, the full variable domain reads EAGVAQSPRYKIIEKRQSVAFWCNPISGHATLYWYQQILGQGPKLLIQFQNNGVVDDSQLPKDRFSAERLKGVDSTLKIQPAKLEDSAVYLCASSPGGGDGTQYFGPGTRLLVL.

This clone has a single count. V and J are TRBV4-1 and TRBJ2-3, with 11 positions matching TRBD2. Trimming took 1 base from V and 5 from J; bases not matched to a gene: 5. CDR1 and CDR2 from the germline V gene are MGHRA and YSYEKL. The CDR3 totals 16 residues. The CDR3 loop is CASSQGLAGGIDTQYF. Written as DNA, the CDR3 is TGCGCCAGCAGCCAAGGCCTAGCGGGGGGCATAGATACGCAGTATTTT.

This clone was picked up a small number of times. This sequence joins TRBV6-4 and TRBJ1-4, with D possibly being TRBD1 (5 bases). The CDR3 extends over 12 amino acids. Germline CDR1 is MRHNA and CDR2 is SNTAGT. Trimming took 6 bases from V and 4 from J, leaving 6 bases between them. CDR3 nucleotide sequence: TGTGCCAGCAGAGGGGATAATGAAAAACTGTTTTTT. Its translation is CASRGDNEKLFF.

J is TRBJ2-7 and V is TRBV5-1; 11 bases are shared with TRBD2. Germline trimming cut 6 bases from V and 2 bases from J; bases unmatched to any gene: 13. This CDR3 has 17 residues. Germline CDR1 and CDR2: SGHRS and YFSETQ. DNA of the CDR3: TGCGCCAGCACCCTTGGAGCGACTAGCGGGAAAACCTACGAGCAGTACTTC. It encodes CASTLGATSGKTYEQYF.

The chain is built from TRBV27 and TRBJ2-1; 7 bases are a match to TRBD2. V lost 1 base and J lost 8; bases outside the gene matches: 5. The CDR3 has 14 residues. Germline lookup yields CDR1 MNHEY and CDR2 SMNVEV (reference sequence). In DNA form, the CDR3 reads TGTGCCAGCAGTTTATTCGCCCGGGGGGATGAGCAGTTCTTC. The encoded protein is CASSLFARGDEQFF.

The chain recombines TRBV28 with TRBJ1-4; D unresolved. The ends were cut back, 1 base at V and 4 bases at J, with 19 bases in the middle. Per the germline V gene, CDR1 is MDHEN and CDR2 is SYDVKM. The CDR3 extends over 18 amino acids. In DNA, the CDR3 is TGTGCCAGCAGTTTATACGGGAGAATGGGAGAAAGTAATGAAAAACTGTTTTTT. This translates into CASSLYGRMGESNEKLFF.

The rearrangement joins TRBV5-5 to TRBJ2-1, with 9 bases lining up with TRBD2. The CDR3 is 15 amino acids. Germline assignment: CDR1 SGHKS and CDR2 YYEKEE (reference sequence). Trimming at V came to 4 bases and at J to 10 bases, leaving 12 bases not matched to a gene. The CDR3 bases are TGTGCCAGCAGCCCGGGCCGGCTAGCGGGAAAGGAGCAGTTCTTC. Its protein product is CASSPGRLAGKEQFF.

For the CDR3, the DNA is TGTGCCAGCAGTTTACGCCTTTTACAGGGGAAGAACACCATATATTTT. Translated: CASSLRLLQGKNTIYF. The rearrangement uses TRBV28 and TRBJ1-3, with 7 bases matching TRBD1. CDR1 and CDR2 (germline): MDHEN, SYDVKM. The J segment lost 7 bases and the V segment lost 2 bases, leaving 11 bases of the junction unmatched. The CDR3 spans 16 residues.

V usage is TRBV5-4 and J usage is TRBJ2-3; TRBD2 is a possible D gene (6 bases). CDR3 length equals 14 residues. V dropped 4 bases and J dropped 3 bases, with 12 bases sitting between them. In germline, CDR1 is SGHNT, CDR2 YYREEE (reference sequence). The CDR3 DNA sequence: TGTGCCAGCAGCCAACGGGACTCAACAGATACGCAGTATTTT. It encodes CASSQRDSTDTQYF.

The chain combines TRBV19 with TRBJ1-1, with D perhaps matching TRBD1 (5 bases). The CDR3 covers 14 residues. Trimming took off 5 bases at V and 1 base at J, with 11 bases between the two ends. CDR1 LNHDA and CDR2 SQIVND come from the germline V gene (reference sequence). The CDR3 bases are TGTGCCAGTAGTTCTTACAGGCGGAACACTGAAGCTTTCTTT. It yields the protein CASSSYRRNTEAFF. Using reference TRBV19 and TRBJ1-1 for the parts outside the CDR3, the full variable domain is DGGITQSPKYLFRKEGQNVTLSCEQNLNHDAMYWYRQDPGQGLRLIYYSQIVNDFQKGDIAEGYSVSREKKESFPLTVTSAQKNPTAFYLCASSSYRRNTEAFFGQGTRLTVV.

This chain links TRBV27 with TRBJ1-2; 8 bases match TRBD1. CDR3 size: 18 residues. The germline V gene has CDR1 MNHEY and CDR2 SMNVEV (reference sequence). V gave up 1 base and J gave up 1 base; unmatched junction bases: 11. The CDR3 spells CASSLLSRGRFSNYGYTF. The CDR3 nucleotides are TGTGCCAGCAGTTTATTGTCCAGGGGGCGATTCAGTAACTATGGCTACACCTTC.

The chain couples TRBV2 to TRBJ1-2; D is unclear. Trimming left V 1 base short and J 1 base short, with 10 bases between. The CDR3 runs to 15 residues. Germline-derived CDR1 and CDR2 are SNHLY and FYNNEI. The CDR3 DNA is TGTGCCAGCAGTGAAGGAGGTTCTCGTAACTATGGCTACACCTTC. Protein sequence: CASSEGGSRNYGYTF.

This clone has more than one count but fewer than ten. This chain joins TRBV2 and TRBJ1-5; the match to TRBD1 covers 10 bases. Germline-derived CDR1 and CDR2 are SNHLY and FYNNEI. The trim removed 6 bases at V and 9 bases at J, leaving 11 bases unmatched. This CDR3 contains 15 residues. The CDR3 DNA reads TGTGCCAGCAGCTTGGGACAGGGGACGTATAGGCCCCAGCATTTT. Protein product: CASSLGQGTYRPQHF.

J is TRBJ2-1 and V is TRBV28; 9 nucleotides line up with TRBD2. Germline-derived CDR1 and CDR2 are MDHEN and SYDVKM. Trimming cost V 8 bases and J 5 bases; bases outside gene matches: 16. The CDR3 has 17 residues. As DNA, the CDR3 is TGTGCCAGCTCCCCGTTCTCGGGGACTAGCAGACACAATGAGCAGTTCTTC. Protein sequence: CASSPFSGTSRHNEQFF.

This rearrangement joins TRBV30 to TRBJ2-3; unclear D gene. Germline CDR1 reads GTSNPN; CDR2 reads SVGIG (reference sequence). Between the trimmed V and J ends, which lost 0 bases and 0 bases, there was a span of 10 bases. CDR3 length: 15 residues. CDR3 coding DNA: TGTGCCTGGAGTGTACGGCGGTCTAGCACAGATACGCAGTATTTT. Its translation is CAWSVRRSSTDTQYF.

The chain is built from TRBV11-3 and TRBJ2-5, with D possibly TRBD2 on 5 matching bases. V dropped 4 bases and J dropped 5 bases, with 20 bases sitting between them. Per germline, CDR1 SGHNT and CDR2 YENEEA. This CDR3 region has 16 residues. In DNA form, the CDR3 reads TGTGCCAGCAGCTCGAGGGCCTACGAGGAGCCGGAGACCCAGTACTTC. It translates to CASSSRAYEEPETQYF.

The V call is TRBV28, the J call TRBJ2-1; no clear D. V dropped 7 bases and J dropped 0 bases, with 13 bases sitting between them. The CDR3 contains 15 residues. Germline V CDR1 and CDR2: MDHEN, SYDVKM. The CDR3 is CASIALRSSYNEQFF. CDR3 sequence (DNA): TGTGCCAGCATAGCTCTACGGTCCTCCTACAATGAGCAGTTCTTC.